These 20 T cell receptor beta chains share one sample of origin, sequenced in a study of monozygotic twins with inflammatory bowel disease. TCRdb reprocessed the 5' RACE reads, keeping one entry per CDR3 protein, no DNA. The table lists 160,000 or so distinct CDR3 sequences, with 2% to 3% in the top ten. Sequences were obtained from blood. The receptor set was obtained from a human donor with ulcerative colitis or Crohn's disease, or a healthy co-twin of an affected twin (not recorded which).

This sequence joins TRBV5-1 and TRBJ2-1. Germline assignment: CDR1 SGHRS and CDR2 YFSETQ. The CDR3 is 11 residues long. CDR3 in amino acids: CASSLTYEQFF.

The chain is built from TRBV5-1 and TRBJ2-1; TCRdb's assignment of TRBD1 cannot be checked, as there is no DNA. Germline V lookup: CDR1 SGHRS, CDR2 YFSETQ. This CDR3 region has 16 residues. This chain's CDR3 is CASSLLGASSYNEQFF.

The chain carries TRBV10-3 and TRBJ1-5; TCRdb returns TRBD1, unconfirmable since there is no DNA. Germline loops: CDR1 ENHRY, CDR2 SYGVKD. The CDR3 consists of 12 residues. The CDR3 region is CATGTGGQPQHF.

The gene calls are TRBV28 and TRBJ2-7; TCRdb reports TRBD1, a call that lacks DNA to check it against. The CDR3 loop spans 16 amino acids. Germline V CDR1 and CDR2: MDHEN, SYDVKM. This CDR3 reads CASSFPPDRAQVEQYF. Variable domain in full (rest from reference TRBV28 and TRBJ2-7): DVKVTQSSRYLVKRTGEKVFLECVQDMDHENMFWYRQDPGLGLRLIYFSYDVKMKEKGDIPEGYSVSREKKERFSLILESASTNQTSMYLCASSFPPDRAQVEQYFGPGTRLTVT.

The gene calls are TRBV7-2 and TRBJ1-4; checking the TCRdb D call of TRBD1 is not possible without DNA. CDR1 SGHTA and CDR2 FQGNSA come from the germline V gene. CDR3 size: 14 residues. The CDR3 loop reads CASSLGGQNEKLFF.

V usage is TRBV6-5 and J usage is TRBJ2-1. The CDR3 runs to 13 residues. Germline loops: CDR1 MNHEY, CDR2 SVGAGI. CDR3 amino acids: CASRGLAYNEQFF.

The gene calls are TRBV19 and TRBJ2-2. The germline V gene encodes CDR1 LNHDA and CDR2 SQIVND (reference sequence). This CDR3 spans 13 amino acids. CDR3 sequence: CASSIDRGGELFF.

V usage is TRBV4-2 and J usage is TRBJ2-5; without DNA, the TCRdb call of TRBD1 cannot be checked. This CDR3 has 15 amino acids. Germline V gene sequence: CDR1 LGHNA, CDR2 YNFKEQ. The CDR3 is CASSQARAGQETQYF.

The J gene is TRBJ1-6, the V gene TRBV27; as DNA is missing, the TRBD1 call by TCRdb cannot be tested. The length of the CDR3 is 17 residues. CDR1 and CDR2 from the germline V gene are MNHEY and SMNVEV (reference sequence). The CDR3: CASSLNRVVSYNSPLHF.

The chain employs TRBV13 and TRBJ1-4; no DNA is available, so the TRBD1 call from TCRdb remains unchecked. The CDR3 covers 14 residues. Germline V gene data show CDR1 as PRHDT and CDR2 as FYEKMQ (reference sequence). CDR3 in amino acids: CASSLTGGHEKLFF.

The rearrangement links TRBV20-1 to TRBJ2-7; the D gene TCRdb calls, TRBD1, cannot be checked with no DNA. Germline assignment: CDR1 DFQATT and CDR2 SNEGSKA (reference sequence). The length of the CDR3 is 16 residues. CDR3 region: CSAQTTQGRGPYEQYF.

The rearrangement joins TRBV7-9 to TRBJ2-1. The CDR3 extends over 15 amino acids. Germline values: CDR1 SEHNR, CDR2 FQNEAQ (reference sequence). CDR3 sequence: CASSPIPSSYNEQFF. Full variable domain (remainder filled in from reference TRBV7-9 and TRBJ2-1): DTGVSQNPRHKITKRGQNVTFRCDPISEHNRLYWYRQTLGQGPEFLTYFQNEAQLEKSRLLSDRFSAERPKGSFSTLEIQRTEQGDSAMYLCASSPIPSSYNEQFFGPGTRLTVL.

The chain employs TRBV5-1 and TRBJ2-6. Per the germline V gene, CDR1 is SGHRS and CDR2 is YFSETQ. CDR3 length: 15 residues. This CDR3 reads CASSLPSAGANVLTF.

This chain connects TRBV5-1 to TRBJ2-1. This CDR3 has 14 residues. CDR1 is SGHRS, CDR2 YFSETQ, per germline. CDR3 in amino acids: CASSLADFSNEQFF.

The chain has TRBV18 and TRBJ2-3; TCRdb names TRBD1, which stays unverified in the absence of DNA. The CDR3 length is 18 residues. Germline V gene sequence: CDR1 KGHSH, CDR2 LQKENI. CDR3 residues: CASSPWGQGIAHTDTQYF.

This chain connects TRBV18 to TRBJ1-4; TCRdb's assignment of TRBD1 cannot be checked, as there is no DNA. Germline V gives CDR1 KGHSH, CDR2 LQKENI. This CDR3 has 16 amino acids. The CDR3 is CASSPGGVPTNEKLFF. The full variable domain, its missing parts supplied by reference TRBV18 and TRBJ1-4, is NAGVMQNPRHLVRRRGQEARLRCSPMKGHSHVYWYRQLPEEGLKFMVYLQKENIIDESGMPKERFSAEFPKEGPSILRIQQVVRGDSAAYFCASSPGGVPTNEKLFFGSGTQLSVL.

V usage is TRBV18 and J usage is TRBJ2-1; TCRdb selects TRBD2, and the lack of DNA leaves this call unchecked. CDR3 length equals 16 residues. Germline CDR1 reads KGHSH; CDR2 reads LQKENI. The chain's CDR3 is CASSPPTSVTYNEQFF.

The chain couples TRBV6-2 or TRBV6-3 to TRBJ1-5. CDR1 and CDR2 from the germline V gene are MNHEY and SVGEGT. The CDR3 length is 20 residues. CDR3: CASSYRSPGPELYSNQPQHF.

V usage is TRBV5-1 and J usage is TRBJ2-1; lacking DNA, the TRBD1 call made by TCRdb goes unchecked. Germline V CDR1 and CDR2: SGHRS, YFSETQ. The length of the CDR3 is 16 residues. The CDR3 sequence is CASSEQGASSYNEQFF.

J is TRBJ2-7 and V is TRBV7-3; TCRdb lists TRBD1, though no DNA is available to test this call. CDR1 SGHTA and CDR2 FQGTGA come from the germline V gene. This CDR3 has 17 residues. The CDR3 region is CASSPPTWSTAPYEQYF.